The 25 T cell receptor beta chains below were found in one sample sequenced in a study of Graves' ophthalmopathy and Graves' hyperthyroidism. The study amplified TCR beta CDR3 regions using RNA transcripts. HTBI-primed first-round RT-PCR preceded second-round multiplex PCR. MiXCR, applied by TCRdb to the multiplex PCR reads, yields one record per CDR3 protein. The sample includes approximately 460,000 distinct CDR3 sequences, about an eighth of them seen just once. The material sequenced was blood. These receptors were taken from a woman younger than 45 with Graves' ophthalmopathy.

This clonotype has ten or more counts. The rearrangement uses TRBV15 and TRBJ1-5; 7 bases are shared with TRBD1. This CDR3 region has 16 residues. V lost 5 bases to trimming and J lost 5 bases; unmatched junction nucleotides: 12. Per the germline V gene, CDR1 is LNHNV and CDR2 is YYDKDF (reference sequence). The CDR3 is CATSRLQGFGDQPQHF. In DNA, the CDR3 is TGTGCCACCAGCCGACTACAGGGGTTTGGCGATCAGCCCCAGCATTTT.

This clonotype appeared many times. In nucleotides, the CDR3 is TGTGCCAGCGAAAGGGACACCGGGGAGCTGTTTTTT. It yields the protein CASERDTGELFF. This chain uses TRBV6-1 with TRBJ2-2; D not resolved. The CDR3 runs to 12 residues. V was trimmed by 8 bases and J by 3 bases, leaving 7 bases between them. Germline loops: CDR1 MNHNS, CDR2 SASEGT.

This clonotype was detected a few times. A much larger clone lies a single base off, so this may be a read error. The chain combines TRBV12-3 or TRBV12-4 with TRBJ1-1, with D possibly being TRBD1 (6 bases). This CDR3 spans 13 amino acids. The CDR3 spells CASTPQGLAEACF. The CDR3 nucleotides are TGTGCCAGCACGCCACAGGGCCTGGCTGAAGCTTGCTTT.

The rearrangement joins TRBV20-1 to TRBJ2-2; 10 positions agree with TRBD2. With 3 bases clipped from V and 1 base from J, the junction kept 5 bases outside the gene matches. Germline lookup yields CDR1 DFQATT and CDR2 SNEGSKA (reference sequence). The CDR3 is made up of 16 amino acids. CDR3 protein: CSARQSGRGNTGELFF. DNA for the CDR3: TGCAGTGCTAGGCAGAGCGGGAGGGGGAACACCGGGGAGCTGTTTTTT.

Many counts were recorded for this clonotype. The chain employs TRBV20-1 and TRBJ1-6; D is perhaps TRBD1 (5 bases). Per the germline V gene, CDR1 is DFQATT and CDR2 is SNEGSKA (reference sequence). The CDR3 sequence is 14 residues long. V was clipped by 5 bases and J by 7 bases, with 15 bases between them. The CDR3 region is CSAARDGWNSPLHF. CDR3 nucleotides: TGCAGTGCTGCTCGGGACGGGTGGAATTCACCCCTCCACTTT.

This clonotype was seen ten or more times. V gene TRBV6-1 combines with J gene TRBJ1-5, with TRBD1 identical over 7 bases. CDR3 length: 17 residues. Unmatched junction bases numbered 11, after V lost 6 bases and J lost 0 bases. Germline CDR1 MNHNS, CDR2 SASEGT. The CDR3: CASSPGQSVYSNQPQHF. As DNA, the CDR3 is TGTGCCAGCAGCCCGGGACAGTCTGTTTATAGCAATCAGCCCCAGCATTTT.

This clonotype was found many times. The chain's CDR3 is CASSLGRSQPQHF. The CDR3 nucleotides are TGTGCCAGCAGTTTAGGCAGGAGTCAGCCCCAGCATTTT. The chain combines TRBV12-3 or TRBV12-4 with TRBJ1-5; D not certain. Trimming shortened V by 1 base and J by 6 bases, and 7 bases separated the two germline ends. The CDR3 has 13 amino acids.

At least ten counts were recorded for this clonotype. This chain connects TRBV20-1 to TRBJ2-7, with a possible D match to TRBD2 (6 bases). The V end lost 3 bases, the J end lost 4 bases, and 13 bases lay between the germline ends. The CDR3 totals 13 residues. Germline V gives CDR1 DFQATT, CDR2 SNEGSKA (reference sequence). The CDR3 spells CSASLAIDYEQYF. The CDR3 nucleotides read TGCAGTGCTAGCCTAGCGATAGATTACGAGCAGTACTTC.

This clonotype came up many times. This rearrangement joins TRBV7-8 to TRBJ2-2; no reliable D call. The germline gives CDR1 SGHVS, CDR2 FQNEAQ. V lost 6 bases and J lost 0, with 11 bases in between. This CDR3 spans 15 amino acids. The CDR3 sequence is CASSSAGPNTGELFF. For the CDR3, the DNA is TGTGCCAGCAGTTCAGCCGGTCCGAACACCGGGGAGCTGTTTTTT.

Only a few counts were recorded for this clonotype. V usage is TRBV28 and J usage is TRBJ2-7; 7 positions agree with TRBD1. The V gene's germline CDR1 is MDHEN and CDR2 SYDVKM. Unmatched junction bases numbered 5, after V lost 0 bases and J lost 3 bases. The CDR3 is 15 residues long. The DNA of the CDR3 is TGTGCCAGCAGTTTATGGGCAGGGGGTAACTACGAGCAGTACTTC. Its protein is CASSLWAGGNYEQYF.

This chain links TRBV5-1 with TRBJ2-7, with D uncertain. CDR1 and CDR2 (germline): SGHRS, YFSETQ. This CDR3 has 13 amino acids. V lost 0 bases, J lost 3 bases, and 7 bases lay in between. CDR3: CASSLETGYEQYF. The CDR3 DNA sequence: TGCGCCAGCAGCTTGGAGACGGGCTACGAGCAGTACTTC.

This clonotype has at least ten counts. The chain carries TRBV6-2 or TRBV6-3 and TRBJ2-7, with D hard to call. V lost 4 bases and J 3 bases, leaving 7 bases between the germline ends. Germline CDR1 and CDR2: MNHEY and SVGEGT. The CDR3 has 12 amino acids. The chain's CDR3 is CASSFDNYEQYF. The CDR3 nucleotides are TGTGCCAGCAGTTTTGACAACTACGAGCAGTACTTC.

This clonotype was seen only a few times. This rearrangement joins TRBV12-3 or TRBV12-4 to TRBJ2-7; the match to TRBD1 covers 7 bases. The V segment lost 3 bases and the J segment 10 bases; nucleotides outside the gene matches: 3. The CDR3 has 11 residues. CDR3 sequence: CASSFQGDQYF. CDR3 in DNA: TGTGCCAGCAGTTTTCAGGGGGATCAGTACTTC.

This clonotype showed up just a few times. This sequence joins TRBV12-3 or TRBV12-4 and TRBJ2-2; D is unclear. V was trimmed by 1 base and J by 8 bases, leaving 5 bases between them. The CDR3 runs to 12 residues. CDR3 sequence reads: CASSLERGELFF. The DNA of the CDR3 is TGTGCCAGCAGTTTAGAACGGGGGGAGCTGTTTTTT.

CDR3 region: CASSGDSKVLYGYTF. The CDR3 DNA reads TGTGCCAGCAGCGGGGACAGTAAGGTTCTCTATGGCTACACCTTC. This chain connects TRBV7-8 to TRBJ1-2; the match to TRBD1 covers 7 bases. After removal of 5 bases from V and 4 bases from J, the junction contained 10 bases not matched to a gene. The germline CDR1 and CDR2 sequences are SGHVS and FQNEAQ. The CDR3 loop spans 15 amino acids.

To note about this clonotype: Just one base apart from a much larger clone, this may be a read error. The gene calls are TRBV7-9 and TRBJ2-5; TRBD2 matches at 7 bases. The CDR3 has 15 amino acids. The germline V gene has CDR1 SEHNR and CDR2 FQNEAQ (reference sequence). This CDR3 is CVTLGARGTQETQYF. CDR3 coding DNA: TGTGTCACCCTTGGGGCGCGGGGGACTCAAGAGACCCAGTACTTC.

This clonotype was recorded at least ten times. The rearrangement links TRBV6-2 or TRBV6-3 to TRBJ2-7; tentatively, D is TRBD2 (6 bases). This CDR3 region has 14 residues. Trimming cost V 0 bases and J 2 bases, with 8 bases left between them. Per germline, CDR1 MNHEY and CDR2 SVGEGT. CDR3 sequence: CASSYSTGAYEQYF. CDR3 DNA: TGTGCCAGCAGTTACTCGACGGGGGCCTACGAGCAGTACTTC.

This clonotype was recorded a few times. The chain is built from TRBV18 and TRBJ1-2, with a weak D call TRBD1 (6 bases). The CDR3 sequence is 16 residues long. V gave up 3 bases and J gave up 0 bases, with 14 bases separating them. The germline CDR1 and CDR2 sequences are KGHSH and LQKENI. The CDR3 reads CASSPKTGIPNYGYTF. In DNA, the CDR3 is TGTGCCAGCTCACCTAAAACAGGGATCCCTAACTATGGCTACACCTTC. The variable domain in full, with the rest retrieved from reference TRBV18 and TRBJ1-2, is NAGVMQNPRHLVRRRGQEARLRCSPMKGHSHVYWYRQLPEEGLKFMVYLQKENIIDESGMPKERFSAEFPKEGPSILRIQQVVRGDSAAYFCASSPKTGIPNYGYTFGSGTRLTVV.

Only a few counts were recorded for this clonotype. This chain links TRBV30 with TRBJ2-4, with D unclear. The germline V and J ends were trimmed by 0 bases and 5 bases, with 2 bases remaining between them. Germline V lookup: CDR1 GTSNPN, CDR2 SVGIG (reference sequence). This CDR3 contains 11 residues. The CDR3: CAWSVQNIQYF. For the CDR3, the DNA is TGTGCCTGGAGTGTTCAAAACATTCAGTACTTC.

This chain uses TRBV6-1 with TRBJ1-1, with a possible D match to TRBD1 (5 bases). The CDR3 sequence is 14 residues long. V was shortened by 5 bases and J by 6 bases, with 16 bases between the two germline ends. Germline loops: CDR1 MNHNS, CDR2 SASEGT. CDR3 amino acids: CASSPGSEGSEAFF. CDR3 sequence (DNA): TGTGCCAGCAGTCCGGGGAGCGAGGGGTCTGAAGCTTTCTTT.

The rearrangement joins TRBV7-3 to TRBJ2-5, with 9 bases aligning to TRBD2. V was clipped by 4 bases and J by 0 bases; unmatched bases: 18. Germline loops: CDR1 SGHTA, CDR2 FQGTGA. This CDR3 has 20 residues. The CDR3 here is CASSSRRPSGTSLYQETQYF. CDR3 nucleotide sequence: TGTGCCAGCAGCTCAAGAAGGCCTAGCGGGACCTCTTTGTACCAAGAGACCCAGTACTTC.

The sample holds many counts of this clonotype. The junction shows a germline mismatch at one end, possibly a read error. The chain uses TRBV13 and TRBJ1-5; a possible D gene is TRBD1 (5 bases). CDR1 is PRHDT and CDR2 is FYEKMQ in the germline V gene (reference sequence). There are 14 residues in the CDR3. CDR3 sequence reads: CASSIGYRSRAQHF. In nucleotides, the CDR3 is TGTGCCAGCAGCATAGGGTACAGGTCCAGGGCCCAGCATTTT.

This clonotype was recorded many times. V usage is TRBV20-1 and J usage is TRBJ1-1; tentative D call: TRBD1 (6 bases). CDR1 is DFQATT and CDR2 is SNEGSKA in the germline V gene (reference sequence). The V and J ends lost 1 base and 3 bases respectively, with 9 bases between them. The CDR3 is 13 residues long. CDR3 coding DNA: TGCAGTGCTAGAGTCCCAGGGGACACTGAAGCTTTCTTT. Its protein is CSARVPGDTEAFF.

The chain employs TRBV29-1 and TRBJ1-2; D is perhaps TRBD1 (5 bases). CDR3 length equals 14 residues. V was shortened by 8 bases and J by 4 bases, with 20 bases between the two germline ends. Germline-derived CDR1 and CDR2 are SQVTM and ANQGSEA. The chain's CDR3 is CSQTPPGDSYGYTF. The CDR3 coding sequence is TGCAGCCAGACCCCGCCGGGGGATTCCTATGGCTACACCTTC.

This clonotype occurred many times. This chain uses TRBV20-1 with TRBJ2-2, with TRBD1 as a possible D gene (6 bases). The CDR3 totals 13 residues. Germline CDR1 DFQATT, CDR2 SNEGSKA (reference sequence). Trimming removed 6 bases at V and 2 bases at J, with 10 bases between. Here the CDR3 reads CSARTVNTGELFF. For the CDR3, the DNA is TGCAGTGCCAGGACAGTTAACACCGGGGAGCTGTTTTTT.